This T cell receptor beta chain was captured by sequencing in a study of post-analysis software for immune sequencing data. Overall study: Disease courses included relapsing-remitting, secondary progressive and progressive-relapsing multiple sclerosis.

Study conclusions and caveats: Controls had significantly higher normalized Chao1 diversity than multiple sclerosis patients. Elevated frequency relative to controls characterized several TRBV segments in patients, TRBV5-6, TRBV5-1 and TRBV20-1 among them.

Researchers reported that TCR beta cDNA libraries carried unique molecular identifiers. Yield was approximately 500,000 cDNA molecules from about 0.94 to 9.7 million T cells. TCRdb ran MiXCR on the PCR reads and lists one entry per CDR3 protein. The sample shows about 820,000 distinct CDR3 sequences, under 70% of them seen only once. The CDR3 consists of 15 residues. Germline lookup yields CDR1 MNHNS and CDR2 SASEGT. Unmatched junction bases numbered 8, after V lost 7 bases and J lost 5 bases. This clonotype was seen only a few times. Its antigen is not identified. The sequence was collected from a girl aged 10 to 17 with multiple sclerosis. The gene calls are TRBV6-1 and TRBJ2-3; 11 positions agree with TRBD2. Sequences were obtained from blood. CDR3 DNA: TGTGCCAGCAATATAGCGGGAGGGCCGTTAGATACGCAGTATTTT. Amino acids: CASNIAGGPLDTQYF.